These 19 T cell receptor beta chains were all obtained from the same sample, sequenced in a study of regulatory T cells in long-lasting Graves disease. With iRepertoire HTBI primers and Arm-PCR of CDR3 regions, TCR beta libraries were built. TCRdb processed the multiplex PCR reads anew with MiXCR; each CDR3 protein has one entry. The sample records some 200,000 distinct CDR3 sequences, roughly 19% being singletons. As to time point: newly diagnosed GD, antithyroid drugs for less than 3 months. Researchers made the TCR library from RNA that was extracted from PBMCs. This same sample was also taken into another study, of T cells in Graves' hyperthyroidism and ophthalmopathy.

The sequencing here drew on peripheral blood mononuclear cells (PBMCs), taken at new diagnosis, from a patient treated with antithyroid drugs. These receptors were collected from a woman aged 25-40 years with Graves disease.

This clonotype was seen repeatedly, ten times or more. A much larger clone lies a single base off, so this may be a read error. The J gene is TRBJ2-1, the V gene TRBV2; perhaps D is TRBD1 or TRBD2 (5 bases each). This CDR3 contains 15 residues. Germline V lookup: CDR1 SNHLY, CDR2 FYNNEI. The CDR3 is CASSRGPTTYNGQFF. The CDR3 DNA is TGTGCCAGCAGTAGGGGACCAACAACGTACAATGGGCAGTTCTTC.

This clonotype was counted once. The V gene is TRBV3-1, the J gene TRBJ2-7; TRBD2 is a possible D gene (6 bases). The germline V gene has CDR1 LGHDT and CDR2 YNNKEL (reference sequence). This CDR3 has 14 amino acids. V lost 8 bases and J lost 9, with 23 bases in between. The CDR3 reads CASGPGLAALRQYF. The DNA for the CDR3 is TGTGCCAGCGGCCCGGGACTGGCGGCACTTCGGCAGTACTTC.

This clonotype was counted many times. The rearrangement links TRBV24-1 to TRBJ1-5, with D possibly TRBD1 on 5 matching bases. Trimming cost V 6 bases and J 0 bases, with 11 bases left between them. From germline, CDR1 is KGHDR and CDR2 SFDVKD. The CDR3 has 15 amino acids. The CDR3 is CATSPGRNSNQPQHF. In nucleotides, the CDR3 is TGTGCCACCAGTCCGGGACGGAATAGCAATCAGCCCCAGCATTTT.

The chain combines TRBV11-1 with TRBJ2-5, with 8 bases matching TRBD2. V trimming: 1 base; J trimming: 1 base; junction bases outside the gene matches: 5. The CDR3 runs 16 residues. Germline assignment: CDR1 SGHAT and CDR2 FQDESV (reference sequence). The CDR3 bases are TGTGCCAGCAGCTTAGGGCCGGGACTAGGCCAAGAGACCCAGTACTTC. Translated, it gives CASSLGPGLGQETQYF.

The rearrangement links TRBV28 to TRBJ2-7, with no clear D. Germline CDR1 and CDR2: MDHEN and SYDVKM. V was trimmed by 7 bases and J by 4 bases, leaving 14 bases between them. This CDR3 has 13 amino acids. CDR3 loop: CASTSGGGYEQYF. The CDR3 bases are TGTGCCAGCACATCAGGCGGTGGTTACGAGCAGTACTTC.

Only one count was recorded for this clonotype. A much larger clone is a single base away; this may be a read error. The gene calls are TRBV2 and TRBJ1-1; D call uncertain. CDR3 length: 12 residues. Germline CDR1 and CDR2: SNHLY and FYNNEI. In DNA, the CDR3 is TGTGCCATCCGCAGTTTGAAAACTGAAGCTTTCTTT. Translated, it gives CAIRSLKTEAFF.

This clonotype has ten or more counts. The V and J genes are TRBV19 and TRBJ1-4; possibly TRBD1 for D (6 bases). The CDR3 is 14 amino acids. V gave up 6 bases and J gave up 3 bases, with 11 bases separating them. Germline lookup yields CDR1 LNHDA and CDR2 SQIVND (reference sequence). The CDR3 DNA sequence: TGTGCCAGTAGAACACAGGGTTCTAATGAAAAACTGTTTTTT. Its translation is CASRTQGSNEKLFF.

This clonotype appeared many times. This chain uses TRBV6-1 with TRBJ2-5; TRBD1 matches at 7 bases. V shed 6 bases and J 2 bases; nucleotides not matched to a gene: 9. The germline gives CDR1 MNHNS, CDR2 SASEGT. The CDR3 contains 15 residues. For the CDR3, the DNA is TGTGCCAGCAGCCGGGGCAGGGGGTATCAAGAGACCCAGTACTTC. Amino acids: CASSRGRGYQETQYF.

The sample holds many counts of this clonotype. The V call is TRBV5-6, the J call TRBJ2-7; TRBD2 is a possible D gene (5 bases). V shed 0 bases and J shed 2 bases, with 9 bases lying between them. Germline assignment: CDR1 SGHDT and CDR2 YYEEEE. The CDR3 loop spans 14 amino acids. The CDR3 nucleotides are TGTGCCAGCAGCTTGGTCCGGGGTCCCTACGAGCAGTACTTC. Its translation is CASSLVRGPYEQYF.

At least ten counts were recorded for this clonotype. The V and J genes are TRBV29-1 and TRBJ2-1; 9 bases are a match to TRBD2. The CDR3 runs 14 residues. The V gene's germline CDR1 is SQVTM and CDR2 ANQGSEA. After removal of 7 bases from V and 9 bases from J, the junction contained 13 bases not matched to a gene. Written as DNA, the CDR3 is TGCAGCGCGCGGGAGGGCCTCTATCAGGGTGAGCAGTTCTTC. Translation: CSAREGLYQGEQFF.

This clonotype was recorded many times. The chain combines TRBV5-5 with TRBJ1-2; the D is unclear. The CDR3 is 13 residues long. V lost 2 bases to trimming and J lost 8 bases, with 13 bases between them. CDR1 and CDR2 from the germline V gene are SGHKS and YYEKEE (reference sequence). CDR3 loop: CASSFDGRRGYTF. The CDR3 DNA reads TGTGCCAGCAGCTTCGATGGCCGTAGGGGCTACACCTTC. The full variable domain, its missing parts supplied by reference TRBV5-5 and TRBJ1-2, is DAGVTQSPTHLIKTRGQQVTLRCSPISGHKSVSWYQQVLGQGPQFIFQYYEKEERGRGNFPDRFSARQFPNYSSELNVNALLLGDSALYLCASSFDGRRGYTFGSGTRLTVV.

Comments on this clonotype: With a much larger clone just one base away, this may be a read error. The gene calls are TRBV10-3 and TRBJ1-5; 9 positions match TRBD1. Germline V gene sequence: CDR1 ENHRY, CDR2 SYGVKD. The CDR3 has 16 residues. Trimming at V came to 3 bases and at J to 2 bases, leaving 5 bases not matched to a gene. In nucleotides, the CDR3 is TGTGCCATCAGTGAAGACCGGGACAGGGGCAATCAGCCCCAGCATTTT. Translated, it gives CAISEDRDRGNQPQHF.

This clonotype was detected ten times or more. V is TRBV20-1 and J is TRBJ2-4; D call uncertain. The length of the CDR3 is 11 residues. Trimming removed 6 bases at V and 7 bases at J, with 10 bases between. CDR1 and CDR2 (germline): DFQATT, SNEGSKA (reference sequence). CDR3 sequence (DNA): TGCAGTGCCGGGCCTGGGAACATTCAGTACTTC. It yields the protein CSAGPGNIQYF.

CDR3 coding DNA: TGTGCCAGCAGCTTAGTACCCGAGATCGACAGGAACACTGAAGCTTTCTTT. Its translation is CASSLVPEIDRNTEAFF. This rearrangement joins TRBV11-2 to TRBJ1-1, with a possible D match to TRBD1 (5 bases). V was trimmed by 1 base and J by 1 base, leaving 16 bases between them. CDR1 and CDR2 from the germline V gene are SGHAT and FQNNGV. The CDR3 extends over 17 amino acids.

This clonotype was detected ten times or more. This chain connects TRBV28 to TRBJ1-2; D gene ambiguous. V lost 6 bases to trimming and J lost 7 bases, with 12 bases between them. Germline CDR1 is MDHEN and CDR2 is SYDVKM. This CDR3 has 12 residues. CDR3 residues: CASSLTFSGYTF. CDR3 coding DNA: TGTGCCAGCAGCTTAACGTTTTCTGGCTACACCTTC.

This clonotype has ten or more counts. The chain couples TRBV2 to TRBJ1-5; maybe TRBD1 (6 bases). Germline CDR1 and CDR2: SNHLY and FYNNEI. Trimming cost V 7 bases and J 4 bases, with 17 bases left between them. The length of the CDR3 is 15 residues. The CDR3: CASMGSRGRNQPQHF. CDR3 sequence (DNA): TGTGCCAGCATGGGGAGCAGGGGACGGAATCAGCCCCAGCATTTT.

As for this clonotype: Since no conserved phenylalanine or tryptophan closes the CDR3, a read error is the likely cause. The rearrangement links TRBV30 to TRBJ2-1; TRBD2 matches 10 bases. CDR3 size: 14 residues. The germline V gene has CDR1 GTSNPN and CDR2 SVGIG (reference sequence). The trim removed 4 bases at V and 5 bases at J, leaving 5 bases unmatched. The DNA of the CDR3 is TGTGCCTGGACTAGCGGGAGCTCAGACAATGAGCAGTTCTCC. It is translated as CAWTSGSSDNEQFS.

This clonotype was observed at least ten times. The CDR3 coding sequence is TGTGCCAGTAGTCGGGCCAGAGGCGAAGAGACCCAGTACTTC. It specifies CASSRARGEETQYF. The chain is built from TRBV19 and TRBJ2-5, with D unresolved. Between the trimmed V and J ends, which lost 5 bases and 3 bases, there was a span of 13 bases. Germline V gives CDR1 LNHDA, CDR2 SQIVND (reference sequence). The CDR3 contains 14 residues.

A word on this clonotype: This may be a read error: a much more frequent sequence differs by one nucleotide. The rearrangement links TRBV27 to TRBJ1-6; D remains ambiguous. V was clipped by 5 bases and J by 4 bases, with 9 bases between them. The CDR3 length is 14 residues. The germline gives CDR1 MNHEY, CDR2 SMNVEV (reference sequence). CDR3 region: CASSDNGYNSPLHF. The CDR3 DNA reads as TGTGCCAGCAGTGATAATGGGTATAATTCACCCCTCCACTTT.